This is a list of T cell receptor beta chains from one sample in a study of identical twins. In TCRdb, the 5' RACE reads were re-called with MiXCR into one record per CDR3 protein. Among approximately 630,000 distinct CDR3 sequences listed, 7.1% were seen once. A further study also used this sample, focusing on yellow fever vaccine responses in identical twins.

The sample taken for sequencing was PBMCs. The receptors here all came from a woman aged 18-35 years in good health. Both conserved end residues are part of each CDR3. A D gene is named only where the DNA matches it firmly.

D gene: NA
V gene: TRBV20-1
J gene: TRBJ2-3
CDR3 protein: CSARCQVFTDTQYF

D gene: NA
V gene: TRBV12-3/TRBV12-4
J gene: TRBJ2-5
CDR3 protein: CASSGDQKTQYF

D gene: TRBD2
V gene: TRBV10-2
J gene: TRBJ2-1
CDR3 protein: CASSWTSGVVEQFF

D gene: NA
V gene: TRBV19
J gene: TRBJ1-2
CDR3 protein: CASSIAGVGYTF

D gene: TRBD1
V gene: TRBV3-1
J gene: TRBJ1-2
CDR3 protein: CASSQELGDSSYGYTF

D gene: NA
V gene: TRBV6-1
J gene: TRBJ2-7
CDR3 protein: CASRNSGAYEQYF

D gene: NA
V gene: TRBV5-5
J gene: TRBJ1-5
CDR3 protein: CASSLAGFSNQPQHF

D gene: TRBD2
V gene: TRBV6-5
J gene: TRBJ2-1
CDR3 protein: CASSYPGIAGGTEQFF

D gene: TRBD2
V gene: TRBV27
J gene: TRBJ2-6
CDR3 protein: CASSFAGRVSGANVLTF

D gene: TRBD2
V gene: TRBV10-3
J gene: TRBJ2-1
CDR3 protein: CAISESPGLARDEQFF

D gene: NA
V gene: TRBV9
J gene: TRBJ2-1
CDR3 protein: CASSVVQGYNEQFF

D gene: NA
V gene: TRBV7-9
J gene: TRBJ2-6
CDR3 protein: CATSTTGIGSGANVLTF

D gene: NA
V gene: TRBV29-1
J gene: TRBJ1-2
CDR3 protein: CSADEGYGYTF

D gene: TRBD2
V gene: TRBV20-1
J gene: TRBJ2-3
CDR3 protein: CSASRAGAGFADTQYF

D gene: TRBD2
V gene: TRBV12-3/TRBV12-4
J gene: TRBJ2-4
CDR3 protein: CASNPGGDTLAKNIQYF

D gene: NA
V gene: TRBV5-1
J gene: TRBJ2-7
CDR3 protein: CASSLEVAGADEQYF

D gene: TRBD1
V gene: TRBV29-1
J gene: TRBJ1-5
CDR3 protein: CSVKIGTVGNQPQHF

D gene: NA
V gene: TRBV29-1
J gene: TRBJ2-1
CDR3 protein: CSVDGQRLLNEQFF

D gene: NA
V gene: TRBV5-6
J gene: TRBJ2-1
CDR3 protein: CASSPGTPEQFF

D gene: NA
V gene: TRBV10-3
J gene: TRBJ2-1
CDR3 protein: CAISDGGGGNEQFF

D gene: NA
V gene: TRBV5-5
J gene: TRBJ2-3
CDR3 protein: CASSLSGAADTQYF

D gene: TRBD2
V gene: TRBV20-1
J gene: TRBJ2-2
CDR3 protein: CSARVSGDTGELFF

D gene: TRBD2
V gene: TRBV14
J gene: TRBJ2-7
CDR3 protein: CASSRLAGDYEQYF

D gene: TRBD2
V gene: TRBV5-8
J gene: TRBJ2-1
CDR3 protein: CASSLALTSGKINEQFF

D gene: NA
V gene: TRBV28
J gene: TRBJ1-5
CDR3 protein: CASSFLGAGGDNQPQHF

D gene: TRBD2
V gene: TRBV12-3/TRBV12-4
J gene: TRBJ2-7
CDR3 protein: CASSLTSGSPYEQYF

D gene: TRBD2
V gene: TRBV24-1
J gene: TRBJ2-3
CDR3 protein: CATSDWGLAGGPDTQYF

D gene: TRBD2
V gene: TRBV3-1
J gene: TRBJ2-5
CDR3 protein: CASSLRGRGTSGRVPQETQYF